The sequence of this T cell receptor (beta chain) was determined in a study of shared clonotypes between healthy human individuals. Whole-study results and caveats: How much donors shared clonotypes was expected to be affected by sequencing depth. Clonotypes shared by all four sorted-subset donors had higher generation probabilities than non-shared clonotypes.

The CDR3 is 15 residues long. Germline V gene sequence: CDR1 SGDLS, CDR2 YYNGEE. V was pared by 3 bases and J by 7 bases, with 16 bases between. This clone was counted a single time. The antigen is unknown. Deep was the level used in running the assay. The authors split each subset's genomic DNA evenly across several immunoSEQ plates. Generated by immunoSEQ multiplex PCR, the TCRdb table keeps only in-frame clones and is missing some. Here the sample spans over 2 million clones, over 85% being singletons. Sequenced: naive CD4+ T cells sorted from blood. Indicated subset: CD45RA+ positively selected. This chain uses TRBV9 with TRBJ2-2, with D perhaps TRBD1 (6 bases). The TCR originated in a man aged 18 to 29 in good health. The CDR3 sequence: CASSGLFTGNGELFF. CDR3 nucleotides: TGTGCCAGCAGCGGGCTTTTTACAGGGAACGGGGAGCTGTTTTTT.